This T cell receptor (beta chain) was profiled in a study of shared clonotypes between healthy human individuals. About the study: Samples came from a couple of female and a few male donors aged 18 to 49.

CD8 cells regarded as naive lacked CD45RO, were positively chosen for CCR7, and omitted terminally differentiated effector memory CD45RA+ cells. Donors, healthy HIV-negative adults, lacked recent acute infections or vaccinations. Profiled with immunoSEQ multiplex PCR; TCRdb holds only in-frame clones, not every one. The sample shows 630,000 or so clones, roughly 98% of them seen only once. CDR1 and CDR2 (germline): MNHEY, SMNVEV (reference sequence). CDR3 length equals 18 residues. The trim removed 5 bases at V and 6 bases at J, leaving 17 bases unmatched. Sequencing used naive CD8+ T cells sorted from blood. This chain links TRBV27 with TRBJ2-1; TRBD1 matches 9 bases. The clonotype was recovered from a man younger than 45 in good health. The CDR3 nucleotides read TGTGCCAGCAGTCCCGGGACAGGGAGGGAGGGTTGGTTCAATGAGCAGTTCTTC. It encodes CASSPGTGREGWFNEQFF.